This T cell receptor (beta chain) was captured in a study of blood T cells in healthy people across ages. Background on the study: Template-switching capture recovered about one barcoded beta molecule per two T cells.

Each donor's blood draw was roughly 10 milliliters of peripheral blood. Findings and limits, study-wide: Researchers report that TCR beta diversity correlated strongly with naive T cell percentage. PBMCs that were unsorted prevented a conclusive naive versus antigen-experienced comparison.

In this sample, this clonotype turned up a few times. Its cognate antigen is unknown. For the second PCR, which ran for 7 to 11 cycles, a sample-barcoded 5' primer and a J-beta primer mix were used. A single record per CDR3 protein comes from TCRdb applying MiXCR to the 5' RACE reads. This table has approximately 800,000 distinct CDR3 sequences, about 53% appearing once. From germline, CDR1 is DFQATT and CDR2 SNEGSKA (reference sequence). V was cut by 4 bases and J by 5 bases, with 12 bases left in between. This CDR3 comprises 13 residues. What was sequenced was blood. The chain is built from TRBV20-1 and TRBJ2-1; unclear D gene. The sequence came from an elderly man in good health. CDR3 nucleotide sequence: TGCAGTGCTATACGTGCCCTTCACAATGAGCAGTTCTTC. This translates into CSAIRALHNEQFF.